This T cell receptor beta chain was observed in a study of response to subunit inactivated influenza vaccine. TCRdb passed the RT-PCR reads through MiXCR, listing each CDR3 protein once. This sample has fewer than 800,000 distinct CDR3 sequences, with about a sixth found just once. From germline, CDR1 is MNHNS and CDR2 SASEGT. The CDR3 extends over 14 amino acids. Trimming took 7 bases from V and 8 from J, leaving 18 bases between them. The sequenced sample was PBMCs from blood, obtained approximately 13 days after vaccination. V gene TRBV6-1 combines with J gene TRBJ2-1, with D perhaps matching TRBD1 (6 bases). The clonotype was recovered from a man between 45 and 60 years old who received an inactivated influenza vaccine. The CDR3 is CASNIGTLGDEQFF. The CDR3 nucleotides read TGTGCCAGCAATATCGGGACACTAGGCGATGAGCAGTTCTTC.